This TCR beta chain was observed in a study of blood T cell repertoires in COVID-19. The wider study: Both acute and convalescent COVID-19 samples were obtained from the United States, Italy and Spain. T cells, B-cell-depleted T cells, or PBMCs provided the cDNA or gDNA that served as material.

Per the authors' pipeline: Cell counts per sample came from amplifying reference gene primers. TCRdb's copy holds only in-frame clones and misses some; the assay was immunoSEQ multiplex PCR. The D gene and trimming were derived from the DNA, and the V and J assignments and clone size from that table. The data contain around 130,000 clones, 84% of them singletons. The CDR3 length is 16 residues. Germline CDR1 is SNHLY and CDR2 is FYNNEI. With 3 bases removed from V and 6 bases from J, the gap between germline ends came to 15 bases. The chain is built from TRBV2 and TRBJ1-6, with D possibly being TRBD1 (6 bases). This TCR was recovered from a woman aged 55-70 years with acute or convalescent COVID-19. Input material: peripheral blood. CDR3 sequence reads: CASSDITDSTNSPLHF. The CDR3 nucleotides are TGTGCCAGCAGTGATATTACGGACAGCACTAATTCACCCCTCCACTTT.